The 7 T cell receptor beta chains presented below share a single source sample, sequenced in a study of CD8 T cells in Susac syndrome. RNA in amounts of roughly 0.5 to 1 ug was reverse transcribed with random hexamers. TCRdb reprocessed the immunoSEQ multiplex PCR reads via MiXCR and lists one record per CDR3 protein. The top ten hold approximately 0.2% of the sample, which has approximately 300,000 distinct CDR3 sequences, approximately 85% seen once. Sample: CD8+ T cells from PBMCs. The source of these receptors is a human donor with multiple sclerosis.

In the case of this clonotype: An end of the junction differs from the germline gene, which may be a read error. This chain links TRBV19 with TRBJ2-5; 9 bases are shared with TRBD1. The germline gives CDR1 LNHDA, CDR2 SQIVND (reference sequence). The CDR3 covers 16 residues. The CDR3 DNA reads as TGTGTCAGTAGAGACGGGACAGGGCTGGGCATGGAGACCCAGTACTTC. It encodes CVSRDGTGLGMETQYF.

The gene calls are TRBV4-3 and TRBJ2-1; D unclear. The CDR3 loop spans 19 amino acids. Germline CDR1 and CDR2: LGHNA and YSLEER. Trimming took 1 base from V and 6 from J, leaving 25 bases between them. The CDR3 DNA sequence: TGCGCCAGCAGCCAAGCGATCTTTCAAGCTGGATCTTTTATCAATGAGCAGTTCTTC. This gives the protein CASSQAIFQAGSFINEQFF.

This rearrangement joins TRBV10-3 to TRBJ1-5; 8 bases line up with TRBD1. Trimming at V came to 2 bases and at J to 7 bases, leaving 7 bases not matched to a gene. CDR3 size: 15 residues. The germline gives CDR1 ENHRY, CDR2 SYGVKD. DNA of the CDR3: TGTGCCATCAGTGAGCAGACAGGGGATCGGCAGCCCCAGCATTTT. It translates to CAISEQTGDRQPQHF.

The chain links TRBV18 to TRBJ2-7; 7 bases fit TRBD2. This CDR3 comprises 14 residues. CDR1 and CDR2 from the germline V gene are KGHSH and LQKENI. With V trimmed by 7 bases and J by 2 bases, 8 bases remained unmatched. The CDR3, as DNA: TGTGCCAGCTGCGGGGGTTACAGCACCTACGAGCAGTACTTC. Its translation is CASCGGYSTYEQYF.

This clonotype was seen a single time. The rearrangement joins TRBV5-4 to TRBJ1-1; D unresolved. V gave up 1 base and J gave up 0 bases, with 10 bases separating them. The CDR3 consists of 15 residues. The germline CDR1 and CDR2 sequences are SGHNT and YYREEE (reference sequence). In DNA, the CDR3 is TGTGCCAGCAGCTTGATTACCGGGGTGAACACTGAAGCTTTCTTT. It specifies CASSLITGVNTEAFF. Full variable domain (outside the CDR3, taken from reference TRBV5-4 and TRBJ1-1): ETGVTQSPTHLIKTRGQQVTLRCSSQSGHNTVSWYQQALGQGPQFIFQYYREEENGRGNFPPRFSGLQFPNYSSELNVNALELDDSALYLCASSLITGVNTEAFFGQGTRLTVV.

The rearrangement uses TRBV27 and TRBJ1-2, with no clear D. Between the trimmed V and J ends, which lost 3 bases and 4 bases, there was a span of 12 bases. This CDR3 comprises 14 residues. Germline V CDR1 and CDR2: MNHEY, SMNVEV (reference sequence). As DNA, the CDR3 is TGTGCCAGCAGTTTCCTGGAGGCGGGCTATGGCTACACCTTC. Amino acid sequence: CASSFLEAGYGYTF.

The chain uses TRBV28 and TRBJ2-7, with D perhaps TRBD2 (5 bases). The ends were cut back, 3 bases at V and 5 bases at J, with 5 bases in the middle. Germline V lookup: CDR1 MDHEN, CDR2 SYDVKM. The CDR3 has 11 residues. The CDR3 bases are TGTGCCAGCAGTTTGCGGGACGAGCAGTACTTC. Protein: CASSLRDEQYF.